A single sample gave rise to the 5 T cell receptor beta chains below, sequenced in a study of T cell responses to AZD1222 COVID-19 vaccine. This table comes from immunoSEQ multiplex PCR, and its TCRdb copy is limited to in-frame clones, with some not included. This table has about 100,000 clones, about 85% appearing once. This material consisted of peripheral blood, taken on day 0 of AZD1222 vaccination. The receptors originated from an adult in good health.

The chain combines TRBV11-3 with TRBJ2-5; D is perhaps TRBD2 (6 bases). Germline V CDR1 and CDR2: SGHNT, YENEEA. The ends were cut back, 5 bases at V and 5 bases at J, with 18 bases in the middle. CDR3 length: 15 amino acids. Written as DNA, the CDR3 is TGTGCCAGCAGCCCCGTGGGACGGGGGTGGGAGACCCAGTACTTC. This encodes CASSPVGRGWETQYF.

The chain recombines TRBV25-1 with TRBJ1-1; no firm D call. Germline CDR1 is MGHDK and CDR2 is SYGVNS. CDR3 length: 12 amino acids. With 5 bases removed from V and 11 bases from J, the gap between germline ends came to 15 bases. CDR3 in DNA: TGTGCCAGCAGTTTTGGGGAACGTTGGGCTTTCTTT. Translated: CASSFGERWAFF. The whole variable domain, remainder taken from reference TRBV25-1 and TRBJ1-1, is EADIYQTPRYLVIGTGKKITLECSQTMGHDKMYWYQQDPGMELHLIHYSYGVNSTEKGDLSSESTVSRIRTEHFPLTLESARPSHTSQYLCASSFGERWAFFGQGTRLTVV.

The gene calls are TRBV2 and TRBJ2-7; no clear D gene. The length of the CDR3 is 12 residues. Germline CDR1 and CDR2: SNHLY and FYNNEI. Trimming took off 4 bases at V and 5 bases at J, with 9 bases between the two ends. The CDR3 region is CASSVLSDEQYF. The DNA for the CDR3 is TGTGCCAGCAGTGTTCTGTCGGACGAGCAGTACTTC. Combining the CDR3 with reference TRBV2 and TRBJ2-7 gives the whole variable domain EPEVTQTPSHQVTQMGQEVILRCVPISNHLYFYWYRQILGQKVEFLVSFYNNEISEKSEIFDDQFSVERPDGSNFTLKIRSTKLEDSAMYFCASSVLSDEQYFGPGTRLTVT.

V is TRBV11-2 and J is TRBJ1-1; the D is unclear. Germline V gene lookup returns CDR1 SGHAT and CDR2 FQNNGV. This CDR3 region has 14 residues. V lost 3 bases, J lost 1 base, and 9 bases lay in between. For the CDR3, the DNA is TGTGCCAGCAGCTTCCCCATGGCGAACACTGAAGCTTTCTTT. Residues: CASSFPMANTEAFF.

The chain uses TRBV24-1 and TRBJ2-1, with 8 positions matching TRBD2. This CDR3 contains 16 residues. Trimming at V came to 4 bases and at J to 4 bases, leaving 8 bases not matched to a gene. Germline CDR1 is KGHDR and CDR2 is SFDVKD. Here the CDR3 DNA reads TGTGCCACCAGTGAAACCACTAGCGGACCGTACAATGAGCAGTTCTTC. This gives the protein CATSETTSGPYNEQFF.